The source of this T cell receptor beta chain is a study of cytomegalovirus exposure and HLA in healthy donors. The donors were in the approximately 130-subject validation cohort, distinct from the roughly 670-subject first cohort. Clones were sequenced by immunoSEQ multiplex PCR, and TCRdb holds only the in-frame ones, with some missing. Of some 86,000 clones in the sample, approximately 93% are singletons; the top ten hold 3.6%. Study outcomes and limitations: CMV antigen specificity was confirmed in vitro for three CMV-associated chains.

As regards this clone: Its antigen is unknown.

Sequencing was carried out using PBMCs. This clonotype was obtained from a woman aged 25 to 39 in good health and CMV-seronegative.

The CDR3 bases are TGTGCCAGCAGTGCCCTGGGACAGGGAAAAAACATTCAGTACTTC. Encoded protein: CASSALGQGKNIQYF. J is TRBJ2-4 and V is TRBV28; 9 nucleotides align to TRBD1. This CDR3 is 15 amino acids long. Per the germline V gene, CDR1 is MDHEN and CDR2 is SYDVKM. V lost 5 bases and J lost 4; bases outside the gene matches: 6.